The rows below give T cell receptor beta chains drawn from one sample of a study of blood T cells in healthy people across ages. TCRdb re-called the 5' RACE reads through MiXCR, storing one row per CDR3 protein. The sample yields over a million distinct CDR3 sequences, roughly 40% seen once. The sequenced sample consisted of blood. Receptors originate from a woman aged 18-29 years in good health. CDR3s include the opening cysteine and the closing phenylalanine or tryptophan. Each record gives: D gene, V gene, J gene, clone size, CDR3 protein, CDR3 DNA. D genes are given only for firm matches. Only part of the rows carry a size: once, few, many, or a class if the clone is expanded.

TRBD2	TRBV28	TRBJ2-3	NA	CAGGLAAGTDTQYF	TGTGCCGGTGGACTAGCCGCGGGCACAGATACGCAGTATTTT
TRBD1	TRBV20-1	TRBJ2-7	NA	CSARLSTGNEQYF	TGCAGTGCTAGACTCTCGACAGGGAATGAGCAGTACTTC
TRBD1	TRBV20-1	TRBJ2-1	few	CSPRGTGPKSRQGSEQFF	TGCAGCCCCCGCGGGACAGGCCCTAAATCCAGACAAGGTAGTGAGCAGTTCTTC
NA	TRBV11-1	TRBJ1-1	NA	CASSSRDTRMGTEAFF	TGTGCCAGCAGCTCCCGGGACACACGAATGGGGACTGAAGCTTTCTTT
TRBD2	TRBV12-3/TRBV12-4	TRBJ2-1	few	CASRLAGKSSYNEQFF	TGTGCCAGCAGATTAGCGGGGAAAAGCTCCTACAATGAGCAGTTCTTC
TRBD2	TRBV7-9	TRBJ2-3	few	CASSFSTSGGGTDTQYF	TGTGCCAGCAGCTTTTCGACTAGCGGGGGGGGCACAGATACGCAGTATTTT
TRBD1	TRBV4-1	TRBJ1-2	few	CASSQEGTGEGFGYTF	TGCGCCAGCAGCCAAGAGGGGACAGGGGAAGGGTTTGGCTACACCTTC
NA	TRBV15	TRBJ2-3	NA	CATSFSFVGQDTQYF	TGTGCCACCAGCTTCTCCTTTGTGGGGCAAGATACGCAGTATTTT
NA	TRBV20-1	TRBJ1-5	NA	CSARRDLGRGQPQHF	TGCAGTGCTAGAAGGGACCTGGGCCGGGGTCAGCCCCAGCATTTT
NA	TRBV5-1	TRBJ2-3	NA	CASSPGEGRDTQYF	TGCGCCAGCAGCCCGGGAGAGGGTAGAGATACGCAGTATTTT
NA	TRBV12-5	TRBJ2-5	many	CASGLGHNEQYF	TGTGCTAGTGGTTTGGGGCACAATGAGCAGTACTTC